This record covers a single TCR beta chain. The antigen remains undetermined. Assay used: immunoSEQ multiplex PCR; TCRdb lists only in-frame clones, some missing. The table lists nearly 2 million clones, around 96% of them singletons, with 1.2% in the top ten. Positively selected for CCR7, the CD45RO-negative cells used as naive CD8 cells excluded terminally differentiated effector memory CD45RA+ cells. Per the germline V gene, CDR1 is KGHSH and CDR2 is LQKENI. V was clipped by 3 bases and J by 1 base, with 18 bases between them. The CDR3 loop spans 17 amino acids. The sample comes from a study of shared clonotypes between healthy human individuals. Overall study results and limits: Generally, naive subsets (rather than memory subsets) showed larger estimated richness.

The source of this sequence is a man between 18 and 35 years old in good health. The material sequenced was naive CD8+ T cells sorted from blood. V and J are TRBV18 and TRBJ2-5; D is perhaps TRBD2 (6 bases). CDR3 in DNA: TGTGCCAGCTCACCCACGACATTGGGACTCCTCCAAGAGACCCAGTACTTC. Its translation: CASSPTTLGLLQETQYF.